Following are 19 T cell receptor beta chains from one sample sequenced in a study of identical twins. TCRdb processed the 5' RACE reads anew with MiXCR; each CDR3 protein has one entry. The repertoire holds hundreds of thousands of distinct CDR3 sequences, with approximately 18% as singletons. These data were also reused for a study on T cells expressing NK-cell markers.

Sequencing input: PBMCs. The source is a woman aged 18-29 years in good health.

The table lists this clonotype with a few counts. The rearrangement uses TRBV7-3 and TRBJ2-1; TRBD2 might be the D (6 bases). V was cut by 4 bases and J by 12 bases, with 25 bases left in between. The CDR3 sequence is 16 residues long. Germline V CDR1 and CDR2: SGHTA, FQGTGA. The CDR3 loop reads CASSSPPGTGNFRQFF. The CDR3 region has the DNA TGTGCCAGCAGCTCCCCCCCTGGGACTGGGAACTTTCGGCAGTTCTTC.

The rearrangement joins TRBV12-3 or TRBV12-4 to TRBJ2-5, with D maybe TRBD2 (5 bases). The CDR3 loop spans 13 amino acids. V lost 4 bases and J lost 1, with 7 bases in between. The CDR3, as DNA: TGTGCCAGCAGTTCAGCGGTCCAAGAGACCCAGTACTTC. Amino acid sequence: CASSSAVQETQYF.

In its sample, this clonotype was seen a few times. The V and J genes are TRBV6-2 or TRBV6-3 and TRBJ2-1; the match to TRBD2 covers 12 bases. This CDR3 has 16 amino acids. Germline values: CDR1 MNHEY, CDR2 SVGEGT. J gave up 6 bases and V 6 bases, and 9 bases lay outside the gene matches. Here the CDR3 reads CASRLPGLAGTNEQFF. The DNA of the CDR3 is TGTGCCAGCAGACTACCCGGACTAGCGGGAACCAATGAGCAGTTCTTC.

This clonotype was seen a few times. The V gene is TRBV6-2 or TRBV6-3, the J gene TRBJ2-7, with D perhaps TRBD2 (6 bases). The CDR3 is 14 residues long. V lost 5 bases and J 6 bases, leaving 17 bases between the germline ends. Germline CDR1 and CDR2: MNHEY and SVGEGT. The CDR3 DNA sequence: TGTGCCAGCAGTCAAGGGAGGACGGGTCTCGAGCAGTACTTC. This encodes CASSQGRTGLEQYF.

This clonotype turned up a few times. The rearrangement joins TRBV20-1 to TRBJ2-1; 8 bases fit TRBD2. V gave up 4 bases and J gave up 7 bases; unmatched junction bases: 9. Per germline, CDR1 DFQATT and CDR2 SNEGSKA (reference sequence). The CDR3 is 14 amino acids. The DNA of the CDR3 is TGCAGTGCTATGCGGGAGGTGGCGAGGAATGAGCAGTTCTTC. It specifies CSAMREVARNEQFF.

This clonotype was recorded at least ten times. The rearrangement links TRBV5-6 to TRBJ2-1, with 11 bases matching TRBD2. The CDR3 has 16 residues. Germline-derived CDR1 and CDR2 are SGHDT and YYEEEE. The trim removed 0 bases at V and 4 bases at J, leaving 3 bases unmatched. The CDR3 DNA reads as TGTGCCAGCAGCTTGGCCGGGACTAGCGGTTACAATGAGCAGTTCTTC. It specifies CASSLAGTSGYNEQFF. Full variable domain (rest looked up from reference TRBV5-6 and TRBJ2-1): DAGVTQSPTHLIKTRGQQVTLRCSPKSGHDTVSWYQQALGQGPQFIFQYYEEEERQRGNFPDRFSGHQFPNYSSELNVNALLLGDSALYLCASSLAGTSGYNEQFFGPGTRLTVL.

This clonotype came up a few times. The chain joins TRBV7-6 to TRBJ2-7; D is ambiguous. V dropped 0 bases and J dropped 6 bases, with 12 bases sitting between them. The CDR3 runs 14 residues. Germline-derived CDR1 and CDR2 are SGHVS and FNYEAQ. The CDR3 protein is CASSLAATNGEQYF. DNA for the CDR3: TGTGCCAGCAGCTTAGCGGCAACTAATGGCGAGCAGTACTTC. The full variable domain, in which reference TRBV7-6 and TRBJ2-7 provide the parts outside the CDR3, is GAGVSQSPRYKVTKRGQDVALRCDPISGHVSLYWYRQALGQGPEFLTYFNYEAQQDKSGLPNDRFSAERPEGSISTLTIQRTEQRDSAMYRCASSLAATNGEQYFGPGTRLTVT.

This clonotype was detected a few times. The rearrangement uses TRBV5-6 and TRBJ2-7; 14 bases map to TRBD2. V trimming: 4 bases; J trimming: 0 bases; junction bases outside the gene matches: 6. CDR1 is SGHDT, CDR2 YYEEEE, per germline. This CDR3 region has 17 residues. The CDR3 region has the DNA TGTGCCAGCAGCCGACGGGGACTAGCGGGGGACTCCTACGAGCAGTACTTC. Translation gives CASSRRGLAGDSYEQYF.

This clonotype has a handful of counts. The gene calls are TRBV18 and TRBJ2-7, with D perhaps TRBD2 (5 bases). The CDR3 spans 11 residues. Deletions cut 4 bases from V and 5 bases from J, with 6 bases between. Per the germline V gene, CDR1 is KGHSH and CDR2 is LQKENI. CDR3 sequence: CASSHGDEQYF. The DNA for the CDR3 is TGTGCCAGCTCACACGGGGACGAGCAGTACTTC.

This clonotype appeared a few times. This chain links TRBV20-1 with TRBJ2-2; a possible D gene is TRBD1 (5 bases). Trimming stripped 2 bases from V and 1 base from J, with 8 bases between. Germline V gene data show CDR1 as DFQATT and CDR2 as SNEGSKA (reference sequence). This CDR3 contains 14 residues. The CDR3 DNA sequence: TGCAGTGCTAGAAGGCAGGGGAACACCGGGGAGCTGTTTTTT. Translated, it gives CSARRQGNTGELFF.

This clonotype has only a few counts. V is TRBV20-1 and J is TRBJ2-7; 8 nucleotides line up with TRBD1. The CDR3 loop spans 14 amino acids. In germline, CDR1 is DFQATT, CDR2 SNEGSKA (reference sequence). The V segment lost 5 bases and the J segment 0 bases; nucleotides outside the gene matches: 6. CDR3 in amino acids: CSASDRGSSYEQYF. The CDR3 DNA reads as TGCAGTGCTTCCGACAGGGGTAGCTCCTACGAGCAGTACTTC.

V gene TRBV29-1 combines with J gene TRBJ1-1; D gene ambiguous. Trimming pared 4 bases from V and 4 bases from J, leaving 25 bases between. The CDR3 sequence is 17 residues long. Germline lookup yields CDR1 SQVTM and CDR2 ANQGSEA. CDR3 residues: CSVAPARHGSFSTEAFF. The CDR3, as DNA: TGCAGCGTTGCCCCCGCAAGACATGGTAGTTTTTCCACTGAAGCTTTCTTT. The complete variable domain, with remaining parts taken from reference TRBV29-1 and TRBJ1-1, reads SAVISQKPSRDICQRGTSLTIQCQVDSQVTMMFWYRQQPGQSLTLIATANQGSEATYESGFVIDKFPISRPNLTFSTLTVSNMSPEDSSIYLCSVAPARHGSFSTEAFFGQGTRLTVV.

This clonotype turned up a few times. The rearrangement joins TRBV20-1 to TRBJ2-6; unclear D gene. The CDR3 covers 15 residues. Trimming took 0 bases from V and 1 from J, leaving 7 bases between them. CDR1 DFQATT and CDR2 SNEGSKA come from the germline V gene (reference sequence). The CDR3 nucleotides read TGCAGTGCTAGAGATTCGCAGTCTGGGGCCAACGTCCTGACTTTC. Protein: CSARDSQSGANVLTF.

This clonotype was observed many times. The chain uses TRBV20-1 and TRBJ1-6; D perhaps matches TRBD1 (5 bases). The germline V gene has CDR1 DFQATT and CDR2 SNEGSKA (reference sequence). The CDR3 loop spans 13 amino acids. Trimming took 3 bases from V and 7 from J, leaving 10 bases between them. CDR3 bases: TGCAGTGCTAGGGGGCAGGGAAATTCACCCCTCCACTTT. Its translation: CSARGQGNSPLHF.

This chain uses TRBV12-3 or TRBV12-4 with TRBJ2-7; perhaps TRBD1 as D (6 bases). V lost 7 bases and J 6 bases, leaving 16 bases between the germline ends. CDR3 length: 13 amino acids. The CDR3 DNA reads TGTGCCAGCAACACGGGACAAGTCGCCGAGCAGTACTTC. Translating it yields CASNTGQVAEQYF.

This chain joins TRBV12-3 or TRBV12-4 and TRBJ2-7, with a tentative D call TRBD2 (6 bases). The CDR3 consists of 13 residues. V shed 6 bases and J shed 4 bases, with 13 bases lying between them. CDR3 sequence reads: CASSIDSGYEQYF. The CDR3 nucleotides read TGTGCCAGCAGCATCGACAGCGGGTACGAGCAGTACTTC.

The chain uses TRBV3-1 and TRBJ2-2; D remains unclear. From germline, CDR1 is LGHDT and CDR2 YNNKEL (reference sequence). V gave up 1 base and J gave up 6 bases, with 12 bases separating them. This CDR3 is built from 15 residues. CDR3 bases: TGTGCCAGCAGCCAAGGACTCAGAACCGCCGGGGAGCTGTTTTTT. As protein: CASSQGLRTAGELFF.

This clonotype is a singleton in its sample. The chain joins TRBV9 to TRBJ1-2; D may be TRBD1 (5 bases). V lost 3 bases and J 1 base, leaving 10 bases between the germline ends. Germline CDR1 is SGDLS and CDR2 is YYNGEE. The CDR3 sequence is 14 residues long. The CDR3 nucleotides read TGTGCCAGCAGCGCGCACGGGGGTAACTATGGCTACACCTTC. It specifies CASSAHGGNYGYTF.

This clonotype was observed a handful of times. Written as DNA, the CDR3 is TGTGCCAGCAGCGGATGGACTAGCGGGAGTTATGAAGATACGCAGTATTTT. Its protein is CASSGWTSGSYEDTQYF. The J gene is TRBJ2-3, the V gene TRBV9, with 13 bases aligning to TRBD2. The length of the CDR3 is 17 residues. Per germline, CDR1 SGDLS and CDR2 YYNGEE. After removal of 3 bases from V and 5 bases from J, the junction contained 9 bases not matched to a gene.